What follows are 3 T cell receptor beta chains derived from one specimen sequenced in a study of tumor-infiltrating lymphocytes in primary liver carcinoma. The researchers obtained blood RNA from unsorted whole blood and also extracted germline DNA. The authors made TCR beta cDNA from about 500 ng total RNA with a constant-region primer. Three rounds of nested multiplex PCR with slightly modified ARM-PCR produced TCR beta libraries. The opening two PCR rounds, ten to eleven cycles each, paired TRBV1-TRBV30 forward primers with a C-beta reverse primer. TCRdb re-derived calls from the multiplex PCR reads in MiXCR, one entry per CDR3 protein. Of 310,000 or so distinct CDR3 sequences detected, roughly 60% appear once; the ten largest clones hold 17%. Sequencing was done on a sample of peripheral blood. These receptors were obtained from a woman in her twenties or thirties with primary liver carcinoma and hepatitis B virus infection.

On this clonotype itself: This could be a read error, since a much larger clone is one nucleotide away. The rearrangement links TRBV4-3 to TRBJ2-2; either TRBD1 or TRBD2 may supply D (5 bases each). This CDR3 is built from 16 residues. Germline CDR1 LGHNA, CDR2 YSLEER. The CDR3 spells CSSSRDVRDNTGELFF. In DNA form, the CDR3 reads TGCTCCAGCAGCCGAGATGTCCGGGACAACACCGGGGAGCTGTTTTTT.

This clonotype was counted many times. V is TRBV11-3 and J is TRBJ2-1; the match to TRBD2 covers 7 bases. The junction had 3 bases not matched to a gene; V was cut back by 5 bases and J by 5 bases. Germline-derived CDR1 and CDR2 are SGHNT and YENEEA. This CDR3 comprises 13 residues. The DNA for the CDR3 is TGTGCCAGCAGCCCAACTAGCGACAATGAGCAGTTCTTC. Encoded protein: CASSPTSDNEQFF.

For this clonotype: The junction departs from the called germline gene at one end, perhaps through a read error. This chain connects TRBV5-1 to TRBJ2-2, with D possibly TRBD2 on 6 matching bases. Germline V gene lookup returns CDR1 SGHRS and CDR2 YFSETQ. The CDR3 totals 15 residues. CDR3 bases: TGCGCCAGCAGCTCCGGGACTGGGAACACCGGGGAGCTGTCTTTT. As protein: CASSSGTGNTGELSF.